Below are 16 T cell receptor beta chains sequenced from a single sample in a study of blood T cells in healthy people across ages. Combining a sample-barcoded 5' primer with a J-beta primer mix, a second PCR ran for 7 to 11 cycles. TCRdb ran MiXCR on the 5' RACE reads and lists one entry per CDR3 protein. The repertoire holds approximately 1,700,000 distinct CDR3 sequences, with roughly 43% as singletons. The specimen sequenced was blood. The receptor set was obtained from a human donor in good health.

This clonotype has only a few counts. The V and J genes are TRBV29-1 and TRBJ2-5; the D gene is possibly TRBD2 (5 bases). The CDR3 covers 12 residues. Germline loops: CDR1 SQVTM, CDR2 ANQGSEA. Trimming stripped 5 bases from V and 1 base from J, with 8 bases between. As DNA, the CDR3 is TGCAGCGTTAGCCTAGCCCAAGAGACCCAGTACTTC. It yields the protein CSVSLAQETQYF.

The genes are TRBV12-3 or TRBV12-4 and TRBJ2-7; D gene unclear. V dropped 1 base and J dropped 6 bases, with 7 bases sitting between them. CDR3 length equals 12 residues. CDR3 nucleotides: TGTGCCAGCAGTTTAGGTGATCCCGAGCAGTACTTC. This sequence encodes CASSLGDPEQYF.

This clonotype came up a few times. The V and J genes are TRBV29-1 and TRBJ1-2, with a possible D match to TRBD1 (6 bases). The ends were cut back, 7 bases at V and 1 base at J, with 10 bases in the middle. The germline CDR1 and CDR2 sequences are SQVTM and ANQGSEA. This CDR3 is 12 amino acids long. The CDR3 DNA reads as TGCAGCGCGGGGGACATTAACTATGGCTACACCTTC. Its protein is CSAGDINYGYTF.

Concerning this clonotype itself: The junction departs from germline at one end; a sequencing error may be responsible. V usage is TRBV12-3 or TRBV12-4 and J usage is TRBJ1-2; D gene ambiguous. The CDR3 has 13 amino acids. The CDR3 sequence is CANSLIRNYGYTF. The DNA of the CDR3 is TGTGCCAACAGTTTGATACGTAACTATGGCTACACCTTC.

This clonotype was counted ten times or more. CDR3 sequence reads: CASSLEGRGPETQYF. CDR3 DNA: TGTGCCAGCAGCTTAGAGGGTAGAGGACCAGAGACCCAGTACTTC. V gene TRBV7-2 combines with J gene TRBJ2-5; D gene uncertain. Germline V gene data show CDR1 as SGHTA and CDR2 as FQGNSA. V lost 1 base to trimming and J lost 4 bases, with 13 bases between them. The CDR3 contains 15 residues.

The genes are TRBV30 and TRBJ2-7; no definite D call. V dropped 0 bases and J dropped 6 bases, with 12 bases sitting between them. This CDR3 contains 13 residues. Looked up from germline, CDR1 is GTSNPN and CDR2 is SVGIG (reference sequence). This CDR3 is CAWSVNRVGEQYF. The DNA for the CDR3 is TGTGCCTGGAGTGTAAATAGGGTGGGCGAGCAGTACTTC.

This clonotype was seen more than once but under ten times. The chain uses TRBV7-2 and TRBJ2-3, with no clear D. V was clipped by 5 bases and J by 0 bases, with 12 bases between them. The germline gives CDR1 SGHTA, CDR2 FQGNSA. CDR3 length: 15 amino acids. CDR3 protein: CASSVSYSSTDTQYF. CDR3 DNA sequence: TGTGCCAGCAGCGTGAGTTATTCTAGCACAGATACGCAGTATTTT.

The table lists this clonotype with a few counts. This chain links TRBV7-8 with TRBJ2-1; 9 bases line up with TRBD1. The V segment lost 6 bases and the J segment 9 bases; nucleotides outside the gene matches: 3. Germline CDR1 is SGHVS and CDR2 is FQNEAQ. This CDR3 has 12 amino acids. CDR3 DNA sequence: TGTGCCAGCAGTAACAGGGGGCCTGAGCAGTTCTTC. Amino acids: CASSNRGPEQFF. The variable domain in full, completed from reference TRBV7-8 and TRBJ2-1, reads GAGVSQSPRYKVAKRGQDVALRCDPISGHVSLFWYQQALGQGPEFLTYFQNEAQLDKSGLPSDRFFAERPEGSVSTLKIQRTQQEDSAVYLCASSNRGPEQFFGPGTRLTVL.

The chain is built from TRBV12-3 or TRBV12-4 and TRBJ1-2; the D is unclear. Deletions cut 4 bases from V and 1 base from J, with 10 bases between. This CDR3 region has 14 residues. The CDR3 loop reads CASSYGAINYGYTF. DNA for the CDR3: TGTGCCAGCAGTTACGGAGCGATTAACTATGGCTACACCTTC.

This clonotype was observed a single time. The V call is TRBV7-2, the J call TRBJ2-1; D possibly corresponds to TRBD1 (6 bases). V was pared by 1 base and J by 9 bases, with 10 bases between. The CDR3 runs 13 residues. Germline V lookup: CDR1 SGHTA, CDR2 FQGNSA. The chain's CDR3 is CASSLVAGAEQFF. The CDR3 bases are TGTGCCAGCAGCTTAGTGGCAGGGGCTGAGCAGTTCTTC. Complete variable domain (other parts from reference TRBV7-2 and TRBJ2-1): GAGVSQSPSNKVTEKGKDVELRCDPISGHTALYWYRQSLGQGLEFLIYFQGNSAPDKSGLPSDRFSAERTGGSVSTLTIQRTQQEDSAVYLCASSLVAGAEQFFGPGTRLTVL.

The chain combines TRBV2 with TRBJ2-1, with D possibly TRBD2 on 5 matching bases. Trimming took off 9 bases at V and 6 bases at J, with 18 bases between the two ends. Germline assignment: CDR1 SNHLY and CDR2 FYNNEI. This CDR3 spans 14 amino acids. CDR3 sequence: CARGASYLGNEQFF. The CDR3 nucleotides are TGTGCCAGGGGAGCTAGTTACCTTGGCAATGAGCAGTTCTTC. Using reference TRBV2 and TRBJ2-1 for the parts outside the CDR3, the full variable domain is EPEVTQTPSHQVTQMGQEVILRCVPISNHLYFYWYRQILGQKVEFLVSFYNNEISEKSEIFDDQFSVERPDGSNFTLKIRSTKLEDSAMYFCARGASYLGNEQFFGPGTRLTVL.

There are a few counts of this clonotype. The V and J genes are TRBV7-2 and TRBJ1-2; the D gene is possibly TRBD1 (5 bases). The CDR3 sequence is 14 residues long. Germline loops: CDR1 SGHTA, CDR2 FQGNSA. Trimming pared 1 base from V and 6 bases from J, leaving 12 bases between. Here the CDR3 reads CASSLGQSRDGYTF. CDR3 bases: TGTGCCAGCAGCTTAGGACAGTCACGGGATGGCTACACCTTC.

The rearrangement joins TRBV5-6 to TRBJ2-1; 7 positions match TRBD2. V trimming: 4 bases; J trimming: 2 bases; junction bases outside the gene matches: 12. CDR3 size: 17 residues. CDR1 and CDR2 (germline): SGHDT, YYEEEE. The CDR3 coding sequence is TGTGCCAGCAGCCCAACGGGGGGAGGGTTAACCTACAATGAGCAGTTCTTC. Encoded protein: CASSPTGGGLTYNEQFF.

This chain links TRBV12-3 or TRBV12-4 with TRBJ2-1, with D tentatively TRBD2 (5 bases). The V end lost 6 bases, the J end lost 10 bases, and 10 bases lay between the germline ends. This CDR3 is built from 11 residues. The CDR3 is CASRTTREQFF. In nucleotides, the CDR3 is TGTGCCAGCAGGACTACGAGGGAGCAGTTCTTC.

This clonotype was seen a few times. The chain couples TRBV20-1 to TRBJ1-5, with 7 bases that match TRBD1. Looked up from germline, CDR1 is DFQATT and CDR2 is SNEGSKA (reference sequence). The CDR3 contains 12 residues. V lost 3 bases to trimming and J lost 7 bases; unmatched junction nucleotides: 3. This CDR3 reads CSAREGAQPQHF. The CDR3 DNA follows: TGCAGTGCTAGGGAGGGGGCGCAGCCCCAGCATTTT.

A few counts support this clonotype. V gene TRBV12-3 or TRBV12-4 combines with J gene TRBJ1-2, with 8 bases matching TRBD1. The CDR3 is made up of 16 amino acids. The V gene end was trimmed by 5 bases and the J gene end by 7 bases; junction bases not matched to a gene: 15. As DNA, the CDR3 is TGTGCCAGCAGTGCCCGGGACAGGCGCGATAGGGGTGGCTACACCTTC. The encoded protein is CASSARDRRDRGGYTF.